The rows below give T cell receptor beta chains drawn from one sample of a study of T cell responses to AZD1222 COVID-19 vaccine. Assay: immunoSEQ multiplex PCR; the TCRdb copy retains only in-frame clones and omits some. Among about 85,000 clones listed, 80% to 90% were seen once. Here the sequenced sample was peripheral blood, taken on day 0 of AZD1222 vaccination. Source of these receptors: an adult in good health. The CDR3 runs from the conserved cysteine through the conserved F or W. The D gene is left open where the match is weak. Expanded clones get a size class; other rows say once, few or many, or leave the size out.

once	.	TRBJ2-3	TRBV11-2	CASSLDQRGSTDTQYF	TGTGCCAGCAGCTTAGATCAGAGGGGGAGCACAGATACGCAGTATTTT
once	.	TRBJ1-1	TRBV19	CASTPTIPTEAFF	TGTGCCAGTACCCCAACGATCCCCACTGAAGCTTTCTTT
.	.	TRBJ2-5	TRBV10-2	CASTAFETQYF	TGCGCCAGCACCGCTTTCGAGACCCAGTACTTC
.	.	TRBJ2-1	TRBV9	CASSVERPPGNEQFF	TGTGCCAGCAGCGTAGAACGCCCCCCGGGCAATGAGCAGTTCTTC
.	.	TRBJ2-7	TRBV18	CASSLEGIVYEQYF	TGTGCCAGCTCCCTAGAGGGGATAGTGTACGAGCAGTACTTC
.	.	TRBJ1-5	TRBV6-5	CASKGPAGQPQHF	TGTGCCAGCAAGGGACCGGCGGGGCAGCCCCAGCATTTT
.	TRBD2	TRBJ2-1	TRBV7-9	CASSLGRTSIDEQFF	TGTGCCAGCAGCTTAGGGAGGACTAGCATCGATGAGCAGTTCTTC
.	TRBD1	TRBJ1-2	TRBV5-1	CASSLFQGANYGYTF	TGCGCCAGCAGCTTGTTCCAGGGGGCGAACTATGGCTACACCTTC
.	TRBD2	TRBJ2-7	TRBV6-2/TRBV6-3	CASSSGTSGSSYEQYF	TGTGCCAGCAGTTCCGGGACTAGCGGGAGTTCATACGAGCAGTACTTC
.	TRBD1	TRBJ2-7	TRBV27	CASSLSGFFGTGRGRGTYEQYF	TGTGCCAGCAGTTTATCCGGATTCTTCGGGACAGGCCGGGGGAGAGGCACCTACGAGCAGTACTTC
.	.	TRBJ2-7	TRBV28	CASNQDGLSYEQYF	TGTGCCAGCAACCAGGACGGACTAAGCTACGAGCAGTACTTC
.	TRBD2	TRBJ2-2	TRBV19	CASSSAGGNTGELFF	TGTGCCAGTAGTTCGGCGGGAGGGAACACCGGGGAGCTGTTTTTT
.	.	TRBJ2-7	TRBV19	CASSIVGQGVYEQYF	TGTGCCAGTAGTATAGTGGGTCAGGGTGTCTACGAGCAGTACTTC
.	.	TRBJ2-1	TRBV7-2	CASSSSALNEQFF	TGTGCCAGCAGCTCGAGCGCCCTCAATGAGCAGTTCTTC
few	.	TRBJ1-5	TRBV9	CASSPGAPGGADQPQHF	TGTGCCAGCAGCCCAGGTGCCCCGGGGGGCGCGGATCAGCCCCAGCATTTT
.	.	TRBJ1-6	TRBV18	CASSPRDFSNSPLHF	TGTGCCAGCTCACCACGGGACTTCTCAAATTCACCCCTCCACTTT
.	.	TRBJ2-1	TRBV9	CASSLGASNEQFF	TGTGCCAGCAGCTTAGGTGCGTCCAATGAGCAGTTCTTC
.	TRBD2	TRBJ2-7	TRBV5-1	CASSPGLAGGYEQYF	TGCGCCAGCAGCCCGGGACTAGCGGGGGGCTACGAGCAGTACTTC
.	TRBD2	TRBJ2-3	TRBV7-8	CASTVRGASGRARDTQYF	TGTGCCAGCACCGTCCGGGGGGCTAGCGGGAGGGCCAGAGATACGCAGTATTTT
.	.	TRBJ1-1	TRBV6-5	CASSYSNRNTEAFF	TGTGCCAGCAGTTATTCCAACAGGAACACTGAAGCTTTCTTT
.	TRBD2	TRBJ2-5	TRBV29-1	CSPKGLAGEGQETQYF	TGCAGCCCGAAGGGACTAGCGGGAGAAGGGCAAGAGACCCAGTACTTC
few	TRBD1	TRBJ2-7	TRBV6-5	CASSNPQGGEQYF	TGTGCCAGCAGTAACCCACAGGGGGGCGAGCAGTACTTC
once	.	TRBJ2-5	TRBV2	CARGIRETQYF	TGTGCCAGGGGGATTCGGGAGACCCAGTACTTC
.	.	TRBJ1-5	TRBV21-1	CASSKETGSRSPGNQPQHF	TGTGCCAGCAGCAAAGAAACGGGGAGCCGATCCCCGGGCAATCAGCCCCAGCATTTT
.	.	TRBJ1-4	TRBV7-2	CASSAQVANEKLFF	TGTGCCAGCAGCGCACAGGTAGCTAATGAAAAACTGTTTTTT
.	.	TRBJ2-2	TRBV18	CASSPRRGANTGELFF	TGTGCCAGCTCACCTCGCCGCGGTGCGAACACCGGGGAGCTGTTTTTT
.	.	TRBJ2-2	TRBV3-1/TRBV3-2	CASSQWAGQTGELFF	TGTGCCAGCAGCCAGTGGGCAGGGCAAACCGGGGAGCTGTTTTTT
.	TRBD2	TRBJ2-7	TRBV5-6	CASSHGRVHEQYF	TGTGCCAGCAGCCATGGGAGGGTTCACGAGCAGTACTTC
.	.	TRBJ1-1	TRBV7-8	CASSLGRQASPTEAFF	TGTGCCAGCAGCTTAGGGAGACAGGCATCGCCCACTGAAGCTTTCTTT
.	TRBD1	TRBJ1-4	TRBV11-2	CASSMNRGNEKLFF	TGTGCCAGCAGCATGAACAGGGGTAATGAAAAACTGTTTTTT
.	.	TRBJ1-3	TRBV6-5	CASRASERNTIYF	TGTGCCAGCAGGGCCTCTGAACGAAACACCATATATTTT
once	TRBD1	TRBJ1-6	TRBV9	CASSVGTDNSPLHF	TGTGCCAGCAGCGTTGGGACAGATAATTCACCCCTCCACTTT
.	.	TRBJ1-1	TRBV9	CASSGRSNTEAFF	TGTGCCAGCAGCGGGAGGTCGAACACTGAAGCTTTCTTT
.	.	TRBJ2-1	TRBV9	CASSVGGRSSYNEQFF	TGTGCCAGCAGCGTAGGAGGCCGCAGCTCCTACAATGAGCAGTTCTTC
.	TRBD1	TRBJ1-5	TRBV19	CATGQGVSNQPQHF	TGTGCCACTGGACAGGGGGTTAGCAATCAGCCCCAGCATTTT
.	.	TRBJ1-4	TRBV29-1	CSVGSTNEKLFF	TGCAGCGTTGGGTCAACTAATGAAAAACTGTTTTTT
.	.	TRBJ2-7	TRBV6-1	CASSEAGVREQYF	TGTGCCAGCAGTGAAGCAGGGGTTCGCGAGCAGTACTTC
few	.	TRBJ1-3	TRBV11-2	CASSLGGVAGNTIYF	TGTGCCAGCAGCTTAGGAGGGGTTGCTGGAAACACCATATATTTT
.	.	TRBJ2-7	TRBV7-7	CASSSQGFLQGEQYF	TGTGCCAGCAGCTCCCAGGGTTTCCTCCAAGGGGAGCAGTACTTC
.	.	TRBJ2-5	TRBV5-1	CASSLTTDPKETQYF	TGCGCCAGCAGCCTGACGACAGACCCAAAAGAGACCCAGTACTTC
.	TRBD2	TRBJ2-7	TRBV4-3	CASSWGLAGGPIHYEQYF	TGCGCCAGCAGCTGGGGACTAGCGGGAGGGCCGATCCACTACGAGCAGTACTTC
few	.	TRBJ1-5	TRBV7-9	CASSLFGGVGNQPQHF	TGTGCCAGCAGCCTATTCGGAGGAGTTGGCAATCAGCCCCAGCATTTT
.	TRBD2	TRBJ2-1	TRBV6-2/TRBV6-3	CASSLAGGPNNEQFF	TGTGCCAGCAGTCTAGCGGGAGGGCCGAACAATGAGCAGTTCTTC
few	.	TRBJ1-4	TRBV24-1	CATSEGSNEKLFF	TGTGCCACCTCAGAGGGCTCTAATGAAAAACTGTTTTTT
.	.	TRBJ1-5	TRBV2	CASSESMSNQPQHF	TGTGCCAGCTCGGAGTCTATGAGCAATCAGCCCCAGCATTTT
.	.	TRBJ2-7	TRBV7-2	CASSPGGLPVEQYF	TGTGCCAGCAGCCCAGGGGGACTACCGGTCGAGCAGTACTTC
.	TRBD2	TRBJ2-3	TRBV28	CASSLLAGESDTQYF	TGTGCCAGCAGTTTATTAGCGGGAGAGTCGGATACGCAGTATTTT
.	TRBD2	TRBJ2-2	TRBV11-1	CASSVRTRTNTGELFF	TGTGCCAGCAGCGTTCGGACTAGGACTAACACCGGGGAGCTGTTTTTT
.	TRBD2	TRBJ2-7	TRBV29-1	CSAGREGNEQYF	TGCAGCGCCGGGCGGGAGGGAAACGAGCAGTACTTC
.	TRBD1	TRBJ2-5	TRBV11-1	CASSSGTGGWETQYF	TGTGCCAGCAGCTCCGGGACAGGGGGCTGGGAGACCCAGTACTTC
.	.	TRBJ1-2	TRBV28	CASRDLQGSGYGYTF	TGTGCCAGCAGAGACCTTCAGGGCTCGGGGTATGGCTACACCTTC
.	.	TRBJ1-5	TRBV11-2	CASSLGGGGSYQPQHF	TGTGCCAGCAGCTTAGGAGGGGGGGGCAGTTATCAGCCCCAGCATTTT
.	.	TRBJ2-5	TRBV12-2	CASRRPGQQETQYF	TGTGCAAGTCGCCGCCCGGGACAGCAAGAGACCCAGTACTTC
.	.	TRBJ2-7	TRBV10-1	CASSDFSAGTYEQYF	TGCGCCAGCAGTGATTTCTCGGCGGGCACGTACGAGCAGTACTTC